This T cell receptor (beta chain) was retrieved from a study of blood T cell repertoires in COVID-19. Study details: Samples of COVID-19 (acute and convalescent) were obtained from the United States, Italy and Spain. Sources were T cells, B-cell-depleted T cells, or PBMCs; the material itself was cDNA or gDNA.

Germline V gene sequence: CDR1 GTSNPN, CDR2 SVGIG (reference sequence). The CDR3 covers 15 residues. V was shortened by 1 base and J by 3 bases, with 10 bases between the two germline ends. In the authors' methods: For nucleated cells, counts were estimated from reference gene primer amplification. Method: immunoSEQ multiplex PCR; TCRdb's copy keeps in-frame clones and lacks some. D and trimming come from the DNA, and the V and J calls and clone size come from that table. The table records 99,000 or so clones, 84% of them present only once. J is TRBJ1-6 and V is TRBV30; D might be TRBD1 (5 bases). Sample: peripheral blood. This TCR came from a man in his 70s with active or convalescent COVID-19. The CDR3 DNA follows: TGTGCCTGGAGTGCCGGACATAACTATAATTCACCCCTCCACTTT. Translating it yields CAWSAGHNYNSPLHF.